This T cell receptor (beta chain) stems from a study of human T cells and chemical hapten exposure. Study summary: Minor volume differences among pooled libraries chiefly drove per-sample TCR yield variation. Study-wide points: All donors were alopecia patients, so their immunity may differ from that of healthy people.

This clonotype was seen a few times. No antigen is known for it. TCRdb passed the RACE reads through MiXCR, listing each CDR3 protein once. This sample has roughly 60,000 distinct CDR3 sequences, with around 6.6% found just once. Time point given: pre-sensitization, week 0. Stated treatment: therapeutic diphenylcyclopropenone sensitization with weekly scalp DPC. This CDR3 contains 14 residues. Looked up from germline, CDR1 is SQVTM and CDR2 is ANQGSEA. J was trimmed by 2 bases and V by 7 bases; bases with no gene match: 11. The genes are TRBV29-1 and TRBJ2-7; TRBD1 matches 7 bases. The sample here was whole blood, taken in connection with sensitization to the hapten diphenylcyclopropenone (DPC). The TCR sequence derives from a woman younger than 45 with alopecia areata. Some clones in this sample may be carry-over from other donors' samples. For the CDR3, the DNA is TGCAGCGCCGCAACATGGCAGGGGGCCTACGAGCAGTACTTC. It codes for CSAATWQGAYEQYF.